A selection of T cell receptor beta chains follows, all from one sample in a study of control samples from healthy donors and cancer patients. Clones were sequenced by immunoSEQ multiplex PCR, and TCRdb holds only the in-frame ones, with some missing. Seen here are 150,000 or so clones, 90% to 95% observed once, and the top ten hold 0.65% to 0.85%. The sample was blood. All receptors come from a woman aged 25 to 45 in good health. Each CDR3 is given with its conserved first and last residue. D genes are given only for firm matches. Only part of the rows carry a size: once, few, many, or a class if the clone is expanded.

abundance: .; d_gene: TRBD2; j_gene: TRBJ2-7; v_gene: TRBV28; CDR3nt: TGTGCCAGCAGTTCTTACCAACTAGCGGGCCCCTACGAGCAGTACTTC; CDR3aa: CASSSYQLAGPYEQYF
abundance: .; d_gene: .; j_gene: TRBJ1-1; v_gene: TRBV7-3; CDR3nt: TGTGCCAGCAGTGAGGGATCCGGACTTGAAGCTTTCTTT; CDR3aa: CASSEGSGLEAFF
abundance: .; d_gene: .; j_gene: TRBJ1-1; v_gene: TRBV6-5; CDR3nt: TGTGCCAGCAGTTACTCGGGACGGTCGAACACTGAAGCTTTCTTT; CDR3aa: CASSYSGRSNTEAFF
abundance: .; d_gene: .; j_gene: TRBJ2-2; v_gene: TRBV18; CDR3nt: TGTGCCAGCTCACCACCTGGGACCCGCAACACCGGGGAGCTGTTTTTT; CDR3aa: CASSPPGTRNTGELFF
abundance: .; d_gene: .; j_gene: TRBJ1-5; v_gene: TRBV19; CDR3nt: TGTGCCAGTAGTCCCCAGGGGATTCAGCCCCAGCATTTT; CDR3aa: CASSPQGIQPQHF
abundance: .; d_gene: .; j_gene: TRBJ1-1; v_gene: TRBV27; CDR3nt: TGTGCCAGCAGTCCCTCCGGCGGGGGTTACACTGAAGCTTTCTTT; CDR3aa: CASSPSGGGYTEAFF
abundance: .; d_gene: TRBD2; j_gene: TRBJ2-1; v_gene: TRBV2; CDR3nt: TGTGCCAGCAGTGAAGCCCGTGGACTAGCGGGAGGGCCGGGATACAATGAGCAGTTCTTC; CDR3aa: CASSEARGLAGGPGYNEQFF
abundance: .; d_gene: .; j_gene: TRBJ2-1; v_gene: TRBV7-9; CDR3nt: TGTGCCAGCAGCCAGCAGAACTACAATGAGCAGTTCTTC; CDR3aa: CASSQQNYNEQFF
abundance: once; d_gene: .; j_gene: TRBJ1-6; v_gene: TRBV7-9; CDR3nt: TGTGCCAGCAAACGGGGGGGGACTAATTCACCCCTCCACTTT; CDR3aa: CASKRGGTNSPLHF
abundance: .; d_gene: .; j_gene: TRBJ2-7; v_gene: TRBV6-6; CDR3nt: TGTGCCAGCAGTTACCCCGGTGGCCCACTCGAGCAGTACTTC; CDR3aa: CASSYPGGPLEQYF
abundance: .; d_gene: TRBD1; j_gene: TRBJ1-4; v_gene: TRBV9; CDR3nt: TGTGCCAGCAGCTCAACCGGGACAGGAAGAAATGAAAAACTGTTTTTT; CDR3aa: CASSSTGTGRNEKLFF
abundance: .; d_gene: .; j_gene: TRBJ1-1; v_gene: TRBV19; CDR3nt: TGTGCCAGTAGTATGGGGGCATCGAACACTGAAGCTTTCTTT; CDR3aa: CASSMGASNTEAFF
abundance: .; d_gene: .; j_gene: TRBJ2-7; v_gene: TRBV10-3; CDR3nt: TGTGCCATCAGTGATAAGAGGGGCTACGAGCAGTACTTC; CDR3aa: CAISDKRGYEQYF
abundance: once; d_gene: .; j_gene: TRBJ2-1; v_gene: TRBV27; CDR3nt: TGTGCCAGCAGCAGGGGACTTGGCTCCTACAATGAGCAGTTCTTC; CDR3aa: CASSRGLGSYNEQFF
abundance: .; d_gene: .; j_gene: TRBJ2-7; v_gene: TRBV18; CDR3nt: TGTGCCAGCTCACCTAGGAGCTCCTACGAGCAGTACTTC; CDR3aa: CASSPRSSYEQYF
abundance: .; d_gene: .; j_gene: TRBJ1-3; v_gene: TRBV16; CDR3nt: TGTGCCAGCAGCCAATCTACGGTTGGGGGAAACACCATATATTTT; CDR3aa: CASSQSTVGGNTIYF
abundance: .; d_gene: TRBD2; j_gene: TRBJ2-1; v_gene: TRBV19; CDR3nt: TGTGCCAGTAGTCCCCTCGCGGAACCTTCTAGCGGAGCGGTTTTCAATGAGCAGTTCTTC; CDR3aa: CASSPLAEPSSGAVFNEQFF
abundance: .; d_gene: .; j_gene: TRBJ1-5; v_gene: TRBV27; CDR3nt: TGTGCCAGCAGTTTCCGTCAAAATCAGCCCCAGCATTTT; CDR3aa: CASSFRQNQPQHF
abundance: .; d_gene: TRBD2; j_gene: TRBJ2-5; v_gene: TRBV9; CDR3nt: TGTGCCAGCAGCTCCGCGGGGGGGCTGTTAGAGACCCAGTACTTC; CDR3aa: CASSSAGGLLETQYF
abundance: .; d_gene: TRBD1; j_gene: TRBJ1-4; v_gene: TRBV19; CDR3nt: TGTGCCAGTAGTATCGACAGGGGTGAAAAACTGTTTTTT; CDR3aa: CASSIDRGEKLFF
abundance: .; d_gene: .; j_gene: TRBJ2-4; v_gene: TRBV2; CDR3nt: TGTGCCGCTGCCGGGCTAGCGAACATTCAGTACTTC; CDR3aa: CAAAGLANIQYF
abundance: .; d_gene: .; j_gene: TRBJ1-2; v_gene: TRBV30; CDR3nt: TGTGCCTGGAGTGTTCGTTATGGCTACACCTTC; CDR3aa: CAWSVRYGYTF
abundance: .; d_gene: .; j_gene: TRBJ2-5; v_gene: TRBV14; CDR3nt: TGTGCCAGCAGCCAAGATGCGGAGACCCAGTACTTC; CDR3aa: CASSQDAETQYF
abundance: .; d_gene: .; j_gene: TRBJ2-5; v_gene: TRBV3-1/TRBV3-2; CDR3nt: TGTGCCAGCAGCCAAGGGTATCCAGGACGAGCGAAAGAGACCCAGTACTTC; CDR3aa: CASSQGYPGRAKETQYF
abundance: .; d_gene: .; j_gene: TRBJ1-1; v_gene: TRBV11-2; CDR3nt: TGTGCCAGCAGCCACAGGGAGGGCACTGAAGCTTTCTTT; CDR3aa: CASSHREGTEAFF
abundance: .; d_gene: TRBD1; j_gene: TRBJ1-2; v_gene: TRBV9; CDR3nt: TGTGCCAGCAGCTGGGTTCGGACAGGGGATGGCTACACCTTC; CDR3aa: CASSWVRTGDGYTF
abundance: .; d_gene: TRBD1; j_gene: TRBJ2-3; v_gene: TRBV19; CDR3nt: TGTGCCAGTAGTATAACCCCGACAGGGCACACAGATACGCAGTATTTT; CDR3aa: CASSITPTGHTDTQYF
abundance: .; d_gene: .; j_gene: TRBJ2-6; v_gene: TRBV7-8; CDR3nt: TGTGCCAGCAGCTTAGGCCCTCGGACCGGGGCCAACGTCCTGACTTTC; CDR3aa: CASSLGPRTGANVLTF
abundance: .; d_gene: TRBD2; j_gene: TRBJ2-5; v_gene: TRBV3-1/TRBV3-2; CDR3nt: TGTGCCAGTCAACTAGCGGGAGGGCGTGTGATAGAGACCCAGTACTTC; CDR3aa: CASQLAGGRVIETQYF
abundance: .; d_gene: .; j_gene: TRBJ2-2; v_gene: TRBV2; CDR3nt: TGTGCCAGCAGCCCGACCGGGGAGCTGTTTTTT; CDR3aa: CASSPTGELFF
abundance: few; d_gene: .; j_gene: TRBJ2-7; v_gene: TRBV2; CDR3nt: TGTGCCAGCAGTTCTCAGTCCTACGAGCAGTACTTC; CDR3aa: CASSSQSYEQYF
abundance: .; d_gene: .; j_gene: TRBJ2-2; v_gene: TRBV24-1; CDR3nt: TGTGCCACCAAGGGGCATGGCACCGGGGAGCTGTTTTTT; CDR3aa: CATKGHGTGELFF
abundance: once; d_gene: .; j_gene: TRBJ2-5; v_gene: TRBV5-6; CDR3nt: TGTGCCAGTAGCCCCGGGTGGGAGACCCAGTACTTC; CDR3aa: CASSPGWETQYF
abundance: .; d_gene: TRBD2; j_gene: TRBJ2-1; v_gene: TRBV6-5; CDR3nt: TGTGCCAGCAGTTACGGCCTAGCGGGAGTCGGGCAGCAGTTCTTC; CDR3aa: CASSYGLAGVGQQFF
abundance: .; d_gene: TRBD1; j_gene: TRBJ1-1; v_gene: TRBV28; CDR3nt: TGTGCCAGCAGTACCCCGACAGGGCGGGGTGAAGCTTTCTTT; CDR3aa: CASSTPTGRGEAFF
abundance: .; d_gene: TRBD1; j_gene: TRBJ2-3; v_gene: TRBV29-1; CDR3nt: TGCAGCGTGAGGAACAGGGGGGTCACAGATACGCAGTATTTT; CDR3aa: CSVRNRGVTDTQYF
abundance: .; d_gene: TRBD2; j_gene: TRBJ2-1; v_gene: TRBV7-2; CDR3nt: TGTGCCAGCAGCTTTAGGTATCTAGCGGAGGGCCCCTCCTACAATGAGCAGTTCTTC; CDR3aa: CASSFRYLAEGPSYNEQFF
abundance: .; d_gene: .; j_gene: TRBJ1-4; v_gene: TRBV9; CDR3nt: TGTGCCAGCAGCGGGAGACCACAGGGTTCCGGTGAAAAACTGTTTTTT; CDR3aa: CASSGRPQGSGEKLFF
abundance: .; d_gene: .; j_gene: TRBJ2-3; v_gene: TRBV10-2; CDR3nt: TGCGCCAGCAAGAAGCGGGTCCGGGGAGATACGCAGTATTTT; CDR3aa: CASKKRVRGDTQYF
abundance: .; d_gene: .; j_gene: TRBJ2-7; v_gene: TRBV19; CDR3nt: TGTGCCACGGGGGAGGGACATCATTACGAGCAGTACTTC; CDR3aa: CATGEGHHYEQYF
abundance: .; d_gene: TRBD1; j_gene: TRBJ1-5; v_gene: TRBV30; CDR3nt: TGTGCCTGGAGTTGGGAAGGGGGCCCAAATCAGCCCCAGCATTTT; CDR3aa: CAWSWEGGPNQPQHF
abundance: .; d_gene: TRBD1; j_gene: TRBJ1-2; v_gene: TRBV19; CDR3nt: TGTGCCAGTAGTGCAGGGGGCTATGGCTACACCTTC; CDR3aa: CASSAGGYGYTF
abundance: .; d_gene: .; j_gene: TRBJ1-3; v_gene: TRBV5-5; CDR3nt: TGTGCCAGCCGCGTTGCCTCTGGAAACACCATATATTTT; CDR3aa: CASRVASGNTIYF
abundance: few; d_gene: .; j_gene: TRBJ1-5; v_gene: TRBV6-6; CDR3nt: TGTGCCAGCACTACGGGGGGGAATCAGCCCCAGCATTTT; CDR3aa: CASTTGGNQPQHF
abundance: .; d_gene: .; j_gene: TRBJ2-5; v_gene: TRBV25-1; CDR3nt: TGTGCCAGCAGTGAACCCCCGGGGGCAGACCAGTACTTC; CDR3aa: CASSEPPGADQYF